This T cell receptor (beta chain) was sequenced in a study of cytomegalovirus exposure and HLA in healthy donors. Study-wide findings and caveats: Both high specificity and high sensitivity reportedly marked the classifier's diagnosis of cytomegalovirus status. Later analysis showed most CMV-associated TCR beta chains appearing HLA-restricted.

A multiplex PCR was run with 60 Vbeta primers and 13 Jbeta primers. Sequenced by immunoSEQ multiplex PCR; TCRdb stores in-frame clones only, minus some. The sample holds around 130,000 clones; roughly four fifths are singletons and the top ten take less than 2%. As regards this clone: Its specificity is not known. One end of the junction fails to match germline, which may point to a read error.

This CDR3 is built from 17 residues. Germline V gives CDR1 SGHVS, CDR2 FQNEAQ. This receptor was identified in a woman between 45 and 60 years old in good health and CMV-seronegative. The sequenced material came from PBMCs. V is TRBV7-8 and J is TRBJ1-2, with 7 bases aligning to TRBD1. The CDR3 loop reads CASSFLSGFDRVGGYPF. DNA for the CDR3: TGTGCCAGCAGCTTCCTCTCCGGATTTGACAGGGTGGGAGGCTACCCCTTC.